This T cell receptor (beta chain) originates from a study of glioma-infiltrating T cells. Details on this clonotype: A much larger clone lies a single base off, so this may be a read error.

The iRepertoire nested amplicon-rescue multiplex PCR amplified TCR alpha and beta CDR3s from RNA. TCRdb re-called the multiplex PCR reads with MiXCR, one entry per CDR3 protein. The data hold about 93,000 distinct CDR3 sequences, with roughly 40% observed a single time. The sequenced sample consisted of glioma tissue, nonneoplastic brain tissue, or PBMCs (not recorded which). The origin of this receptor is a human donor with low-grade glioma or glioblastoma, undergoing nonglioma brain surgery, or in good health (not recorded which).

CDR3 amino acids: CASNLVDNQPQHF. The CDR3 nucleotides are TGTGCCAGCAACTTAGTCGACAATCAGCCCCAGCATTTT. The rearrangement uses TRBV7-2 and TRBJ1-5; no clear D. CDR1 is SGHTA and CDR2 is FQGNSA in the germline V gene. The CDR3 totals 13 residues.